The next 28 T cell receptor beta chains were all read from a single sample in a study of control samples from healthy donors and cancer patients (TCRdb year 2020). The method was the immunoSEQ multiplex PCR assay. The clones in this table, taken by TCRdb from immuneACCESS, are in-frame only. Not every clone is retained; where verified, under half of the shortfall comes from an unresolved V gene, and the cause of the rest is unknown. A total of 350,000 to 450,000 clones appear in this sample, about 93% of them only once. In total, the top ten clones hold 5% to 7% of the sample. The specimen was PBMCs. The receptors here all came from a middle-aged man with head and neck cancer.

This chain links TRBV5-1 with TRBJ2-3; 12 bases map to TRBD2. J was trimmed by 4 bases and V by 5 bases; bases with no gene match: 8. Germline CDR1 and CDR2: SGHRS and YFSETQ. The CDR3 is 16 amino acids. CDR3 sequence reads: CASRDGLAGLSDTQYF. The CDR3 region has the DNA TGCGCCAGCAGGGACGGACTAGCGGGACTGTCAGATACGCAGTATTTT.

J is TRBJ2-1 and V is TRBV5-1, with TRBD2 identical over 14 bases. The ends lost 4 bases at V and 6 bases at J; junction bases unmatched: 6. Germline V gives CDR1 SGHRS, CDR2 YFSETQ. This CDR3 spans 16 amino acids. CDR3: CASSQTSGGAVNEQFF. The DNA for the CDR3 is TGCGCCAGCAGCCAGACTAGCGGGGGGGCGGTCAATGAGCAGTTCTTC.

This chain links TRBV6-4 with TRBJ1-2; D call uncertain. Trimming took 6 bases from V and 0 from J, leaving 8 bases between them. The CDR3 is 13 amino acids. Germline V lookup: CDR1 MRHNA, CDR2 SNTAGT. The CDR3 DNA sequence: TGTGCCAGCAGCCCGGGGACTAACTATGGCTACACCTTC. Amino acids: CASSPGTNYGYTF.

The chain links TRBV30 to TRBJ2-6; D is perhaps TRBD1 (6 bases). CDR1 and CDR2 (germline): GTSNPN, SVGIG (reference sequence). The CDR3 extends over 16 amino acids. Between the trimmed V and J ends, which lost 4 bases and 1 base, there was a span of 14 bases. In nucleotides, the CDR3 is TGTGCCTGGATGAAACAGGGTTGGTCTGGGGCCAACGTCCTGACTTTC. Amino acids: CAWMKQGWSGANVLTF.

The J gene is TRBJ2-7, the V gene TRBV6-2 or TRBV6-3; 7 nucleotides align to TRBD1. J lost 3 bases, V lost 6 bases, and 8 bases had no gene match. Germline V gene lookup returns CDR1 MNHEY and CDR2 SVGEGT. CDR3 length equals 14 residues. CDR3: CASSPAGGNYEQYF. CDR3 nucleotide sequence: TGTGCCAGCAGCCCTGCAGGGGGAAACTACGAGCAGTACTTC.

This chain connects TRBV2 to TRBJ2-5; tentative D call: TRBD2 (6 bases). The germline gives CDR1 SNHLY, CDR2 FYNNEI. This CDR3 is built from 11 residues. Trimming took 8 bases from V and 6 from J, leaving 10 bases between them. This CDR3 reads CASRTKQTQYF. Here the CDR3 DNA reads TGTGCCAGCCGGACTAAGCAGACCCAGTACTTC.

The chain employs TRBV11-2 and TRBJ2-5; the match to TRBD2 covers 13 bases. The germline gives CDR1 SGHAT, CDR2 FQNNGV. Germline trimming cut 4 bases from V and 1 base from J; bases unmatched to any gene: 3. There are 16 residues in the CDR3. The CDR3 reads CASSYRTSGGQETQYF. The CDR3 DNA is TGTGCCAGCAGCTACCGGACTAGCGGGGGCCAAGAGACCCAGTACTTC.

V is TRBV10-3 and J is TRBJ2-1; tentatively, D is TRBD2 (6 bases). CDR1 and CDR2 (germline): ENHRY, SYGVKD. The CDR3 contains 13 residues. V lost 7 bases to trimming and J lost 4 bases, with 11 bases between them. CDR3 amino acids: CAITSGTYNEQFF. CDR3 nucleotide sequence: TGTGCCATCACCTCGGGGACTTACAATGAGCAGTTCTTC.

The V call is TRBV10-3, the J call TRBJ2-7; 7 bases align to TRBD2. The germline gives CDR1 ENHRY, CDR2 SYGVKD. The CDR3 spans 21 residues. V shed 4 bases, J shed 0 bases, and the junction held 24 bases outside the gene matches. The CDR3, as DNA: TGTGCCATCAGTGGATGGGAGGAGCGGGGCGTGGGCTCTTTTAGCTCCTACGAGCAGTACTTC. It translates to CAISGWEERGVGSFSSYEQYF.

A few counts support this clone. The chain couples TRBV15 to TRBJ1-5; no reliable D call. V gave up 2 bases and J gave up 0 bases, with 11 bases separating them. CDR3 length equals 16 residues. Germline CDR1 reads LNHNV; CDR2 reads YYDKDF (reference sequence). The CDR3 DNA reads as TGTGCCACCAGCAGACCGGGCCGATATAGCAATCAGCCCCAGCATTTT. Protein product: CATSRPGRYSNQPQHF. Full variable domain (rest looked up from reference TRBV15 and TRBJ1-5): DAMVIQNPRYQVTQFGKPVTLSCSQTLNHNVMYWYQQKSSQAPKLLFHYYDKDFNNEADTPDNFQSRRPNTSFCFLDIRSPGLGDTAMYLCATSRPGRYSNQPQHFGDGTRLSIL.

The sample holds one count of this clone. This CDR3 reads CASSQSRAGEKLFF. CDR3 nucleotides: TGTGCCAGCAGCCAAAGCAGGGCCGGTGAAAAACTGTTTTTT. V and J are TRBV14 and TRBJ1-4; D possibly corresponds to TRBD1 (5 bases). CDR1 SGHDN and CDR2 FVKESK come from the germline V gene. V was cut by 2 bases and J by 7 bases, with 11 bases left in between. This CDR3 region has 14 residues.

The sample holds one count of this clone. The chain employs TRBV23-1 and TRBJ2-7, with D unresolved. TRBV23-1 is flagged as an ORF with uncertain function. V was trimmed by 0 bases and J by 2 bases, leaving 11 bases between them. The CDR3 sequence is 15 residues long. CDR3 nucleotides: TGCGCCAGCAGTCAATCCGGAGCAGCTACCTACGAGCAGTACTTC. Amino acids: CASSQSGAATYEQYF.

V gene TRBV30 combines with J gene TRBJ1-1, with D uncertain. The CDR3 is 13 amino acids. The V end was cut by 2 bases, the J end by 0 bases, with 7 bases between. CDR1 and CDR2 (germline): GTSNPN, SVGIG (reference sequence). CDR3 bases: TGTGCCTGGAGTACGGGTTTGAACACTGAAGCTTTCTTT. It encodes CAWSTGLNTEAFF.

The chain combines TRBV11-2 with TRBJ2-1; no clear D gene. Germline V lookup: CDR1 SGHAT, CDR2 FQNNGV. This CDR3 is built from 14 residues. The V end was cut by 0 bases, the J end by 3 bases, with 6 bases between. CDR3 amino acids: CASSLDANYNEQFF. Written as DNA, the CDR3 is TGTGCCAGCAGCTTAGACGCGAACTACAATGAGCAGTTCTTC.

CDR3 in amino acids: CASSLGRNYGYTF. CDR3 nucleotides: TGTGCCAGCAGCTTAGGCAGGAACTATGGCTACACCTTC. The V gene is TRBV11-2, the J gene TRBJ1-2; D not certain. Trimming removed 1 base from V and 2 bases from J, with 5 bases in between. Per the germline V gene, CDR1 is SGHAT and CDR2 is FQNNGV. The CDR3 runs to 13 residues. The variable domain in full, completed from reference TRBV11-2 and TRBJ1-2, reads EAGVAQSPRYKIIEKRQSVAFWCNPISGHATLYWYQQILGQGPKLLIQFQNNGVVDDSQLPKDRFSAERLKGVDSTLKIQPAKLEDSAVYLCASSLGRNYGYTFGSGTRLTVV.

V gene TRBV29-1 combines with J gene TRBJ2-1; D is unresolved. Germline-derived CDR1 and CDR2 are SQVTM and ANQGSEA. The CDR3 length is 16 residues. V was pared by 5 bases and J by 3 bases, with 20 bases between. CDR3 residues: CSVFTAQPMNYNEQFF. As DNA, the CDR3 is TGCAGCGTTTTTACAGCCCAACCCATGAACTACAATGAGCAGTTCTTC.

This clone showed up just once. This rearrangement joins TRBV6-5 to TRBJ2-4; perhaps TRBD1 as D (5 bases). With 4 bases removed from V and 8 bases from J, the gap between germline ends came to 21 bases. This CDR3 has 16 residues. Germline CDR1 reads MNHEY; CDR2 reads SVGAGI. The CDR3 protein is CASSLDIPLNSDIQYF. The CDR3 region has the DNA TGTGCCAGCAGTTTGGACATTCCCCTAAACTCGGACATTCAGTACTTC.

This chain uses TRBV24-1 with TRBJ2-7, with D perhaps TRBD2 (6 bases). V lost 1 base and J lost 6, with 9 bases in between. The CDR3 contains 13 residues. The germline gives CDR1 KGHDR, CDR2 SFDVKD. In DNA form, the CDR3 reads TGTGCCACCAGTGATTTAAAGGGAGGCGAGCAGTACTTC. It codes for CATSDLKGGEQYF.

CDR3 loop: CSALLGNEQFF. CDR3 nucleotide sequence: TGCAGCGCCCTCTTGGGGAATGAGCAGTTCTTC. The chain is built from TRBV29-1 and TRBJ2-1; unclear D gene. Trimming took off 7 bases at V and 7 bases at J, with 11 bases between the two ends. The CDR3 covers 11 residues. The V gene's germline CDR1 is SQVTM and CDR2 ANQGSEA.

The J gene is TRBJ1-4, the V gene TRBV6-5, with D uncertain. Germline V gene lookup returns CDR1 MNHEY and CDR2 SVGAGI. The CDR3 is made up of 15 amino acids. Deletions cut 5 bases from V and 0 bases from J, with 10 bases between. Here the CDR3 DNA reads TGTGCCAGCAGTATACAATATGCAACTAATGAAAAACTGTTTTTT. The encoded protein is CASSIQYATNEKLFF.

The chain recombines TRBV6-2 or TRBV6-3 with TRBJ2-5; D remains unclear. CDR1 and CDR2 from the germline V gene are MNHEY and SVGEGT. This CDR3 comprises 15 residues. V gave up 7 bases and J gave up 1 base, with 16 bases separating them. The chain's CDR3 is CASTPQDGRQETQYF. For the CDR3, the DNA is TGTGCCAGCACCCCCCAGGATGGTCGCCAAGAGACCCAGTACTTC.

The chain couples TRBV19 to TRBJ1-5; weak D call: TRBD1 (5 bases). The CDR3 has 15 amino acids. CDR1 is LNHDA and CDR2 is SQIVND in the germline V gene (reference sequence). V dropped 7 bases and J dropped 3 bases, with 16 bases sitting between them. The CDR3 DNA reads TGTGCCAGTAAAGATTGGGGGGACCTCAATCAGCCCCAGCATTTT. This encodes CASKDWGDLNQPQHF.

V usage is TRBV5-5 and J usage is TRBJ1-1; the D gene is possibly TRBD1 (5 bases). V was trimmed by 4 bases and J by 2 bases, leaving 12 bases between them. The length of the CDR3 is 14 residues. Looked up from germline, CDR1 is SGHKS and CDR2 is YYEKEE (reference sequence). The CDR3 spells CASSPGQQNTEAFF. In DNA form, the CDR3 reads TGTGCCAGCAGCCCGGGGCAGCAAAACACTGAAGCTTTCTTT.

V and J are TRBV6-5 and TRBJ2-1; TRBD2 aligns across 11 bases. Germline V gene lookup returns CDR1 MNHEY and CDR2 SVGAGI. The CDR3 contains 15 residues. The junction had 4 bases not matched to a gene; V was cut back by 6 bases and J by 3 bases. CDR3 in DNA: TGTGCCAGCAGCCTAGCGGGAGGCCTCTACAATGAGCAGTTCTTC. Its protein is CASSLAGGLYNEQFF.

This rearrangement joins TRBV24-1 to TRBJ1-1; tentative D call: TRBD1 (6 bases). The germline V and J ends were trimmed by 10 bases and 1 base, with 18 bases remaining between them. Germline V lookup: CDR1 KGHDR, CDR2 SFDVKD. This CDR3 is 15 amino acids long. CDR3 sequence (DNA): TGTGCCACGGCGAATGGGGGCGCCGAGAACACTGAAGCTTTCTTT. Its protein product is CATANGGAENTEAFF.

This sequence joins TRBV4-1 and TRBJ1-2; D not certain. Trimming cost V 4 bases and J 8 bases, with 8 bases left between them. Germline CDR1 MGHRA, CDR2 YSYEKL. The CDR3 is made up of 11 amino acids. CDR3: CASSLGRGYTF. DNA for the CDR3: TGCGCCAGCAGCCTCGGGCGAGGCTACACCTTC.

V usage is TRBV7-9 and J usage is TRBJ1-6; D is undetermined. V was clipped by 2 bases and J by 7 bases, with 15 bases between them. The length of the CDR3 is 16 residues. CDR1 is SEHNR and CDR2 is FQNEAQ in the germline V gene (reference sequence). DNA of the CDR3: TGTGCCAGCAGCTTAACGGTTACAGAGCAAAATTCACCCCTCCACTTT. This sequence encodes CASSLTVTEQNSPLHF.

The genes are TRBV11-2 and TRBJ2-7, with D maybe TRBD1 (5 bases). The germline CDR1 and CDR2 sequences are SGHAT and FQNNGV. The CDR3 has 13 residues. V was clipped by 1 base and J by 4 bases, with 8 bases between them. The CDR3 nucleotides read TGTGCCAGCAGCTTAGTCGACAGATACGAGCAGTACTTC. It yields the protein CASSLVDRYEQYF.